These 27 T cell receptor beta chains originate from one sample sequenced in a study of Ad26.COV2.S vaccination and SARS-CoV-2 variants. TCRdb keeps only in-frame clones here, not all; method: immunoSEQ multiplex PCR. The sample lists more than 150,000 clones, 87% occurring once. Source: peripheral blood, taken after recovery from COVID-19. The receptors were gathered from a human donor who had recovered from COVID-19.

This chain links TRBV5-1 with TRBJ2-2, with D unresolved. The ends were cut back, 0 bases at V and 7 bases at J, with 13 bases in the middle. Germline CDR1 and CDR2: SGHRS and YFSETQ. The CDR3 length is 15 residues. CDR3 sequence (DNA): TGCGCCAGCAGCTTGGAACTGTCGGGTGGCGGGGAGCTGTTTTTT. Translated: CASSLELSGGGELFF.

CDR3: CASNTLQTNTGELFF. Here the CDR3 DNA reads TGTGCCAGCAATACGTTACAGACGAACACCGGGGAGCTGTTTTTT. The chain uses TRBV3-1 (or the pseudogene TRBV3-2) and TRBJ2-2, with D hard to call. This CDR3 is 15 amino acids long. Germline CDR1 reads LGHDT; CDR2 reads YNNKEL (reference sequence). Trimming pared 7 bases from V and 0 bases from J, leaving 12 bases between.

The chain joins TRBV18 to TRBJ2-1, with 11 bases lining up with TRBD1. J lost 7 bases, V lost 6 bases, and 8 bases had no gene match. Per the germline V gene, CDR1 is KGHSH and CDR2 is LQKENI. The CDR3 has 15 amino acids. CDR3 sequence reads: CASSAPGTGGNEQFF. DNA of the CDR3: TGTGCCAGCTCCGCTCCCGGGACAGGGGGGAATGAGCAGTTCTTC. The full variable domain, its missing parts supplied by reference TRBV18 and TRBJ2-1, is NAGVMQNPRHLVRRRGQEARLRCSPMKGHSHVYWYRQLPEEGLKFMVYLQKENIIDESGMPKERFSAEFPKEGPSILRIQQVVRGDSAAYFCASSAPGTGGNEQFFGPGTRLTVL.

The CDR3 sequence: CASSQRPGGDEQYF. As DNA, the CDR3 is TGTGCCAGCAGCCAACGTCCAGGGGGCGACGAGCAGTACTTC. The V and J genes are TRBV3-1 (or the pseudogene TRBV3-2) and TRBJ2-7; 8 bases line up with TRBD1. Looked up from germline, CDR1 is LGHDT and CDR2 is YNNKEL (reference sequence). V lost 2 bases and J lost 5; bases outside the gene matches: 5. The CDR3 spans 14 residues.

This clone was counted once. Other DNA sequences in this specimen translate into the identical CDR3. The chain uses TRBV5-1 and TRBJ2-3; D is uncertain. Trimming took off 4 bases at V and 0 bases at J, with 3 bases between the two ends. Germline-derived CDR1 and CDR2 are SGHRS and YFSETQ. The CDR3 is made up of 12 amino acids. CDR3 loop: CASSLSTDTQYF. The CDR3 DNA reads as TGCGCCAGCAGCCTAAGCACAGATACGCAGTATTTT.

This sequence joins TRBV9 and TRBJ1-3; possible D gene TRBD1, 5 bases. CDR1 and CDR2 from the germline V gene are SGDLS and YYNGEE. This CDR3 spans 16 amino acids. Trimming left V 3 bases short and J 0 bases short, with 13 bases between. CDR3 nucleotide sequence: TGTGCCAGCAGCGCGGAGCCAGACAGCTCTGGAAACACCATATATTTT. It translates to CASSAEPDSSGNTIYF.

The rearrangement links TRBV3-1 (or the pseudogene TRBV3-2) to TRBJ2-5; the match to TRBD2 covers 7 bases. Germline-derived CDR1 and CDR2 are LGHDT and YNNKEL (reference sequence). Germline trimming cut 3 bases from V and 5 bases from J; bases unmatched to any gene: 12. The CDR3 is 16 residues long. CDR3 coding DNA: TGTGCCAGCAGCCAGACCCCGGGACTAATAACGGAGACCCAGTACTTC. It codes for CASSQTPGLITETQYF.

This rearrangement joins TRBV20-1 to TRBJ2-2; D gene unclear. There are 13 residues in the CDR3. V lost 3 bases to trimming and J lost 7 bases, with 12 bases between them. The germline V gene encodes CDR1 DFQATT and CDR2 SNEGSKA (reference sequence). The CDR3 region has the DNA TGCAGTGCTAGTGAAACGAAGGACGGGGAGCTGTTTTTT. As protein: CSASETKDGELFF.

V gene TRBV19 combines with J gene TRBJ2-7; 12 bases are a match to TRBD1. J lost 3 bases, V lost 9 bases, and 9 bases had no gene match. This CDR3 contains 15 residues. Germline values: CDR1 LNHDA, CDR2 SQIVND (reference sequence). This CDR3 is CASTPGTGGIYEQYF. The CDR3 DNA is TGTGCCAGCACACCCGGGACAGGGGGCATCTACGAGCAGTACTTC.

The chain joins TRBV3-1 (or the pseudogene TRBV3-2) to TRBJ1-5; 8 bases map to TRBD1. The CDR3 has 14 residues. Losses at the gene ends were 1 base for V and 6 bases for J; bases not matched to a gene: 2. Germline V CDR1 and CDR2: LGHDT, YNNKEL (reference sequence). The CDR3 protein is CASSQVTGGQPQHF. CDR3 sequence (DNA): TGTGCCAGCAGCCAAGTTACAGGGGGTCAGCCCCAGCATTTT.

The gene calls are TRBV19 and TRBJ2-1; tentatively, D is TRBD2 (5 bases). V was cut by 5 bases and J by 10 bases, with 21 bases left in between. The germline gives CDR1 LNHDA, CDR2 SQIVND (reference sequence). CDR3 length equals 15 residues. CDR3 coding DNA: TGTGCCAGTAGTGGAAGGCGGGCCCATGGGGAGGAGCAGTTCTTC. This gives the protein CASSGRRAHGEEQFF. The full variable domain, its missing parts supplied by reference TRBV19 and TRBJ2-1, is DGGITQSPKYLFRKEGQNVTLSCEQNLNHDAMYWYRQDPGQGLRLIYYSQIVNDFQKGDIAEGYSVSREKKESFPLTVTSAQKNPTAFYLCASSGRRAHGEEQFFGPGTRLTVL.

The chain links TRBV28 to TRBJ1-1; maybe TRBD1 (6 bases). This CDR3 contains 15 residues. Germline CDR1 and CDR2: MDHEN and SYDVKM. Trimming took 6 bases from V and 4 from J, leaving 18 bases between them. Here the CDR3 reads CASRRLGGVTTEAFF. The CDR3 DNA reads as TGTGCCAGCAGAAGACTGGGGGGCGTGACCACTGAAGCTTTCTTT.

This clone occurred once. The V call is TRBV9, the J call TRBJ2-7; weak D call: TRBD2 (6 bases). V shed 3 bases and J shed 3 bases, with 13 bases lying between them. This CDR3 has 14 amino acids. The germline gives CDR1 SGDLS, CDR2 YYNGEE. CDR3 DNA sequence: TGTGCCAGCAGCGAGGGCCGGGGGTTCTACGAGCAGTACTTC. Residues: CASSEGRGFYEQYF.

This clone was recorded only once. J is TRBJ2-3 and V is TRBV7-9; 7 positions match TRBD2. J was trimmed by 1 base and V by 5 bases; bases with no gene match: 9. The CDR3 has 16 residues. Per the germline V gene, CDR1 is SEHNR and CDR2 is FQNEAQ (reference sequence). CDR3 nucleotides: TGTGCCAGCAGCGCCCGACTAGCCACTGGCACAGATACGCAGTATTTT. Residues: CASSARLATGTDTQYF.

The rearrangement joins TRBV7-9 to TRBJ2-1, with D perhaps TRBD2 (6 bases). CDR3 length: 15 residues. Germline V gene sequence: CDR1 SEHNR, CDR2 FQNEAQ (reference sequence). Between the trimmed V and J ends, which lost 4 bases and 6 bases, there was a span of 16 bases. This chain's CDR3 is CASSSRELGLNEQFF. The DNA for the CDR3 is TGTGCCAGCAGCTCGCGGGAACTAGGTCTCAATGAGCAGTTCTTC.

The J gene is TRBJ2-7, the V gene TRBV6-6; no firm D call. Deletions cut 2 bases from V and 4 bases from J, with 15 bases between. The CDR3 spans 15 residues. Germline loops: CDR1 MNHNY, CDR2 SVGAGI (reference sequence). CDR3 residues: CASSYGVLGKYEQYF. As DNA, the CDR3 is TGTGCCAGCAGTTACGGGGTCTTGGGCAAGTACGAGCAGTACTTC.

The chain links TRBV5-1 to TRBJ2-3, with D perhaps TRBD1 or TRBD2 (5 bases each). Trimming shortened V by 0 bases and J by 5 bases, and 16 bases separated the two germline ends. Per the germline V gene, CDR1 is SGHRS and CDR2 is YFSETQ. The CDR3 totals 16 residues. CDR3 sequence reads: CASSLAGAGLGDTQYF. In DNA, the CDR3 is TGCGCCAGCAGCTTGGCCGGGGCAGGGCTTGGAGATACGCAGTATTTT.

The gene calls are TRBV2 and TRBJ2-1; TRBD2 matches at 10 bases. The junction had 10 bases not matched to a gene; V was cut back by 8 bases and J by 9 bases. The germline V gene encodes CDR1 SNHLY and CDR2 FYNNEI. This CDR3 comprises 14 residues. The chain's CDR3 is CASLLAGIELEQFF. DNA for the CDR3: TGTGCCAGCTTACTAGCGGGAATTGAACTTGAGCAGTTCTTC.

The V call is TRBV6-6, the J call TRBJ1-1, with TRBD1 as a possible D gene (5 bases). Germline CDR1 and CDR2: MNHNY and SVGAGI (reference sequence). This CDR3 has 20 residues. V gave up 5 bases and J gave up 6 bases, with 34 bases separating them. CDR3 nucleotide sequence: TGTGCCAGCAGTCAATCGGGATTGACAGCGTCTAGGTCTCTGATGTCTGAAGCTTTCTTT. This gives the protein CASSQSGLTASRSLMSEAFF.

This chain connects TRBV3-1 (or the pseudogene TRBV3-2) to TRBJ2-7; TRBD2 matches at 12 bases. The CDR3 has 15 residues. CDR1 and CDR2 (germline): LGHDT, YNNKEL (reference sequence). V shed 4 bases, J shed 7 bases, and the junction held 8 bases outside the gene matches. CDR3 coding DNA: TGTGCCAGCAGCCTTCGACTAGCGGGAGTAGGAGAGCAGTACTTC. Amino acids: CASSLRLAGVGEQYF.

This chain joins TRBV4-2 and TRBJ2-5; D is ambiguous. Germline V gene sequence: CDR1 LGHNA, CDR2 YNFKEQ. The CDR3 totals 14 residues. V dropped 1 base and J dropped 1 base, with 7 bases sitting between them. The CDR3 is CASSQVGSQETQYF. CDR3 DNA sequence: TGTGCCAGCAGCCAAGTGGGTTCCCAAGAGACCCAGTACTTC.

The chain couples TRBV18 to TRBJ2-6, with D hard to call. The CDR3 spans 15 residues. Looked up from germline, CDR1 is KGHSH and CDR2 is LQKENI. V shed 5 bases and J shed 0 bases, with 8 bases lying between them. The CDR3 sequence is CASSSSASGANVLTF. CDR3 nucleotide sequence: TGTGCCAGCTCATCCTCAGCCTCTGGGGCCAACGTCCTGACTTTC.

Details on this clone: Other DNA sequences in this specimen translate into the identical CDR3. This chain joins TRBV7-2 and TRBJ1-1; D possibly corresponds to TRBD1 (5 bases). The V gene's germline CDR1 is SGHTA and CDR2 FQGNSA. This CDR3 comprises 15 residues. V was pared by 0 bases and J by 0 bases, with 8 bases between. CDR3 nucleotide sequence: TGTGCCAGCAGCTTAGCAACGGGGCTGAACACTGAAGCTTTCTTT. Protein product: CASSLATGLNTEAFF.

This clone was recorded a few times. This chain connects TRBV7-2 to TRBJ1-5, with D possibly TRBD1 on 5 matching bases. V shed 5 bases and J shed 6 bases, with 11 bases lying between them. CDR3 length equals 13 residues. The germline V gene has CDR1 SGHTA and CDR2 FQGNSA. The CDR3 bases are TGTGCCAGCAGCCCGGGGGAGCGTCAGCCCCAGCATTTT. Translated, it gives CASSPGERQPQHF. Full variable domain (outside the CDR3, taken from reference TRBV7-2 and TRBJ1-5): GAGVSQSPSNKVTEKGKDVELRCDPISGHTALYWYRQSLGQGLEFLIYFQGNSAPDKSGLPSDRFSAERTGGSVSTLTIQRTQQEDSAVYLCASSPGERQPQHFGDGTRLSIL.

The chain employs TRBV6-5 and TRBJ2-7, with a weak D call TRBD2 (6 bases). V was shortened by 4 bases and J by 2 bases, with 9 bases between the two germline ends. This CDR3 region has 13 residues. Per the germline V gene, CDR1 is MNHEY and CDR2 is SVGAGI. The CDR3 region has the DNA TGTGCCAGCAGTTTTTGGGGGGCCTACGAGCAGTACTTC. Translating it yields CASSFWGAYEQYF.

This clone appeared a single time. The chain recombines TRBV6-5 with TRBJ1-1; D perhaps matches TRBD1 (6 bases). CDR3 length: 11 residues. V lost 4 bases to trimming and J lost 8 bases, with 8 bases between them. The V gene's germline CDR1 is MNHEY and CDR2 SVGAGI. CDR3 protein: CASSWTEEAFF. CDR3 DNA: TGTGCCAGCAGTTGGACAGAAGAAGCTTTCTTT.

As for this clone: One end of the junction fails to match germline, which may point to a read error. The chain combines TRBV3-1 (or the pseudogene TRBV3-2) with TRBJ1-3; D might be TRBD1 (5 bases). The germline CDR1 and CDR2 sequences are LGHDT and YNNKEL (reference sequence). There are 15 residues in the CDR3. CDR3 sequence: CVSSPPGTGRNTIYF. DNA of the CDR3: TGTGTCAGCAGCCCCCCCGGGACGGGGAGGAACACCATATATTTT.